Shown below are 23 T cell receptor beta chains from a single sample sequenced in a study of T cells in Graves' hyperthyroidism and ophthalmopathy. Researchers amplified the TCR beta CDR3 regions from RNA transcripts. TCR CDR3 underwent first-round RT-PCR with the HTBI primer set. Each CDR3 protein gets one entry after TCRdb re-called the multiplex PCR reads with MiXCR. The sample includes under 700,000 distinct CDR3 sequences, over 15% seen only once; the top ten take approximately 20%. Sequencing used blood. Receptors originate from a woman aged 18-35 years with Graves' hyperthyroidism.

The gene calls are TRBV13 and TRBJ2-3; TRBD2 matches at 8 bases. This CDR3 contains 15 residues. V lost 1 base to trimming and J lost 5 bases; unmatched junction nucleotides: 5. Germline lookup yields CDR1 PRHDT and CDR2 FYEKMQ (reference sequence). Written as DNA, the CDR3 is TGTGCCAGCAGCTTAGCGGGAGGGCCGGAAGATACGCAGTATTTT. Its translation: CASSLAGGPEDTQYF.

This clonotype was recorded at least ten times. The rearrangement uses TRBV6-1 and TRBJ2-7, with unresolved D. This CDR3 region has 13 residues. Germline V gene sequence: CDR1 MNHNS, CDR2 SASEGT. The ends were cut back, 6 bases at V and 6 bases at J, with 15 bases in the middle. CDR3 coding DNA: TGTGCCAGCAGCCGTGTAGGGAATCTCGAGCAGTACTTC. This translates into CASSRVGNLEQYF.

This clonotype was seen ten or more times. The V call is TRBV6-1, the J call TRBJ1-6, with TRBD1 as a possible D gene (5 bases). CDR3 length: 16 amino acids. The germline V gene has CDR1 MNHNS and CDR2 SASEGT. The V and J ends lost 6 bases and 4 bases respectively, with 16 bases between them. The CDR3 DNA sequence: TGTGCCAGCAGGCCCAAGACAGTAACTTATAATTCACCCCTCCACTTT. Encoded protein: CASRPKTVTYNSPLHF.

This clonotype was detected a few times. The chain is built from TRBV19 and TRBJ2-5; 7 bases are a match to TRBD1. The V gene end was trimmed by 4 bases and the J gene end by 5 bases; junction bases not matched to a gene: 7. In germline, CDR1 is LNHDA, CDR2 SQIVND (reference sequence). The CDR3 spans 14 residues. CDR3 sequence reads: CASSTPGGPETQYF. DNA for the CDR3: TGTGCCAGTAGTACCCCAGGGGGTCCGGAGACCCAGTACTTC.

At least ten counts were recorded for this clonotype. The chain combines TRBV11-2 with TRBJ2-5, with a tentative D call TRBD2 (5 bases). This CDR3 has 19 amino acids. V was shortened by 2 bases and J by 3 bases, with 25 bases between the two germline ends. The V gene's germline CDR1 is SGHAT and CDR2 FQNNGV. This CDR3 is CASSLRPSLRPTREETQYF. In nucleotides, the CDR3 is TGTGCCAGCAGCTTAAGGCCCTCTCTCAGACCAACGAGGGAAGAGACCCAGTACTTC. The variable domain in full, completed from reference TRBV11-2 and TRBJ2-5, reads EAGVAQSPRYKIIEKRQSVAFWCNPISGHATLYWYQQILGQGPKLLIQFQNNGVVDDSQLPKDRFSAERLKGVDSTLKIQPAKLEDSAVYLCASSLRPSLRPTREETQYFGPGTRLLVL.

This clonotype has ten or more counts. The chain's CDR3 is CASSLLSGAYNEQFF. Here the CDR3 DNA reads TGTGCCAGCAGTTTACTTTCCGGGGCCTACAATGAGCAGTTCTTC. The V and J genes are TRBV12-3 or TRBV12-4 and TRBJ2-1; D might be TRBD2 (5 bases). The CDR3 sequence is 15 residues long. Trimming shortened V by 2 bases and J by 2 bases, and 10 bases separated the two germline ends.

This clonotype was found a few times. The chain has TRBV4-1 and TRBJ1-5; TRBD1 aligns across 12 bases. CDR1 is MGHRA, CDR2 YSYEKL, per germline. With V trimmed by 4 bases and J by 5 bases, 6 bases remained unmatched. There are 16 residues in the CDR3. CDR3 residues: CASSRTGTGGYQPQHF. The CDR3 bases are TGCGCCAGCAGCCGGACCGGGACAGGGGGCTATCAGCCCCAGCATTTT.

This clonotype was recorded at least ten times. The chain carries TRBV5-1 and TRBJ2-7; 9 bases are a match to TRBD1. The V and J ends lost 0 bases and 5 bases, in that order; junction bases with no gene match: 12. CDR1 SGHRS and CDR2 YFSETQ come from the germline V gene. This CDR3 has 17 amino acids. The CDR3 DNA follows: TGCGCCAGCAGCTTGGGAAGGTTGGGACAGGGAGTCCACGAGCAGTACTTC. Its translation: CASSLGRLGQGVHEQYF. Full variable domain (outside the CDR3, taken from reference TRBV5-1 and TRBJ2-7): KAGVTQTPRYLIKTRGQQVTLSCSPISGHRSVSWYQQTPGQGLQFLFEYFSETQRNKGNFPGRFSGRQFSNSRSEMNVSTLELGDSALYLCASSLGRLGQGVHEQYFGPGTRLTVT.

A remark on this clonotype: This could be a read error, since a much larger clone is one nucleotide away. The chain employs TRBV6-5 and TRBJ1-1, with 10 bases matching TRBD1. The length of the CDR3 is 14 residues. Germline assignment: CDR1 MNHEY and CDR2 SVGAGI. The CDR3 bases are TGTGCCAGCAGTTATCGACAGGGGGCCACTGAAGCTTCCTTT. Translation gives CASSYRQGATEASF.

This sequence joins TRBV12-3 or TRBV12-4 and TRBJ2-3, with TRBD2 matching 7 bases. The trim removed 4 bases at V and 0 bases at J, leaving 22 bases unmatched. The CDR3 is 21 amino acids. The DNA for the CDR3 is TGTGCCAGCAGTTCGCCCCCAGGATTTGGCGGGAGTAGTGTTAGCACAGATACGCAGTATTTT. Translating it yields CASSSPPGFGGSSVSTDTQYF.

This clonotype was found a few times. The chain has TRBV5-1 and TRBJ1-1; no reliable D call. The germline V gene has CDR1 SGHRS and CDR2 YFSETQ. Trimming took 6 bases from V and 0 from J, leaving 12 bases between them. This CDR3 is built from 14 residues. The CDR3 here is CASTPEGVNTEAFF. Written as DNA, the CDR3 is TGCGCCAGCACCCCCGAGGGTGTGAACACTGAAGCTTTCTTT.

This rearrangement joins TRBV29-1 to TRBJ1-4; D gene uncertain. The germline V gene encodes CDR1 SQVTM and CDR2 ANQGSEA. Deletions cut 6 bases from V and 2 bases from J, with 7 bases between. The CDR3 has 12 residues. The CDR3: CSVWTTNEKLFF. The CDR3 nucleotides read TGCAGCGTGTGGACGACTAATGAAAAACTGTTTTTT.

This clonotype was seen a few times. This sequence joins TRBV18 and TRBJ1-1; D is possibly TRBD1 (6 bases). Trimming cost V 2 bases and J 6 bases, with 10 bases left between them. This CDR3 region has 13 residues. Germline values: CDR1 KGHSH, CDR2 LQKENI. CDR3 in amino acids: CASSPLGQPEAFF. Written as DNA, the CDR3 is TGTGCCAGCTCACCATTGGGACAACCTGAAGCTTTCTTT.

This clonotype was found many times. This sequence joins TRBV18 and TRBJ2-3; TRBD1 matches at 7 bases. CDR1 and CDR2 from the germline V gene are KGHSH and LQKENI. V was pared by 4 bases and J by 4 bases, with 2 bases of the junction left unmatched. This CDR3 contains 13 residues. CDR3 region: CASSRTGPDTQYF. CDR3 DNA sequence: TGTGCCAGCTCACGGACAGGACCAGATACGCAGTATTTT.

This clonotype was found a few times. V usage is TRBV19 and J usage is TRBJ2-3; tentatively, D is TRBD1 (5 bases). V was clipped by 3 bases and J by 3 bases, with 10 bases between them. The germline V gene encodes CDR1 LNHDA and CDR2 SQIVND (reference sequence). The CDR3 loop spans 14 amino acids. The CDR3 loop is CASSIGQGTDTQYF. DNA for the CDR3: TGTGCCAGTAGTATCGGGCAGGGAACAGATACGCAGTATTTT. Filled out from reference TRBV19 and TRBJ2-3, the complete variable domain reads DGGITQSPKYLFRKEGQNVTLSCEQNLNHDAMYWYRQDPGQGLRLIYYSQIVNDFQKGDIAEGYSVSREKKESFPLTVTSAQKNPTAFYLCASSIGQGTDTQYFGPGTRLTVL.

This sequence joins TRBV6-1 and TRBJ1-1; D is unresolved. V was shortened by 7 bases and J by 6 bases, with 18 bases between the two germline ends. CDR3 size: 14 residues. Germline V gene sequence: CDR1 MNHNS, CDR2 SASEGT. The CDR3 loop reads CASTPARIYAEAFF. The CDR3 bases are TGTGCCAGCACCCCAGCCAGAATATACGCTGAAGCTTTCTTT.

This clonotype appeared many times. The CDR3 nucleotides are TGCAGTGCTAGAGAAGGGGGGCGGAAGAGCGTTGAGACCCAGTACTTC. As protein: CSAREGGRKSVETQYF. The rearrangement links TRBV20-1 to TRBJ2-5; the D gene could be TRBD1 or TRBD2 (6 bases each). CDR1 and CDR2 (germline): DFQATT, SNEGSKA (reference sequence). CDR3 length equals 16 residues. Trimming left V 0 bases short and J 5 bases short, with 19 bases between.

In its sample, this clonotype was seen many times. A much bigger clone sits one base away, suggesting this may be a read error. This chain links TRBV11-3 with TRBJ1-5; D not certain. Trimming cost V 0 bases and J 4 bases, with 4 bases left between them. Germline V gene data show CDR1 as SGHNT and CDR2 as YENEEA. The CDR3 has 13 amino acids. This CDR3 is CASSLELNQPQHF. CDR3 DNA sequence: TGTGCCAGCAGCTTAGAACTAAATCAGCCCCAGCATTTT.

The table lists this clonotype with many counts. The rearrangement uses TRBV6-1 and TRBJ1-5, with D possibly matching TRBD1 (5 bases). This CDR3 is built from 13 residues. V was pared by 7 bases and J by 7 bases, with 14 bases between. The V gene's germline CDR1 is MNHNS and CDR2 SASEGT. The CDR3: CASTDGRGQPQHF. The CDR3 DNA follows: TGTGCCAGCACGGACGGGCGGGGGCAGCCCCAGCATTTT.

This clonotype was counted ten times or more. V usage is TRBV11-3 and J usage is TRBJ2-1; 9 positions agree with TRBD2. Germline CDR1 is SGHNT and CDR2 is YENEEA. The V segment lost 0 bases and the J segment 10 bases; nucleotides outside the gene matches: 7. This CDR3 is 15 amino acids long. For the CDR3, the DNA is TGTGCCAGCAGCTTAGAGGGACTAGCTCTACAAGAGCAGTTCTTC. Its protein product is CASSLEGLALQEQFF.

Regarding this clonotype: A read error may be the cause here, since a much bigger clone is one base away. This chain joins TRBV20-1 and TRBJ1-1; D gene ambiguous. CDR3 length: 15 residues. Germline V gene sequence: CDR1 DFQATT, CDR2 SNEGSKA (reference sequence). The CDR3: CSAKTKTGPSYEGFF. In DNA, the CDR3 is TGCAGTGCTAAAACGAAGACCGGGCCCTCTTATGAAGGTTTCTTT.

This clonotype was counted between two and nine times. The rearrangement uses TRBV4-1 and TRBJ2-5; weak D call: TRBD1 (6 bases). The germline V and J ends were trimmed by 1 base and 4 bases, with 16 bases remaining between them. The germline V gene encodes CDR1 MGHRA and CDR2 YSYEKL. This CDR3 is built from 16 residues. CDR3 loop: CASSQVTQQGRETQYF. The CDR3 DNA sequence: TGCGCCAGCAGCCAAGTAACCCAGCAGGGGAGAGAGACCCAGTACTTC.

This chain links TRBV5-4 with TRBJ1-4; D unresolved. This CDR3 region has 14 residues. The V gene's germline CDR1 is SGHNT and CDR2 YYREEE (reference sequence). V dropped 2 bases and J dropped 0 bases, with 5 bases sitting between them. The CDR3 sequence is CASSFEATNEKLFF. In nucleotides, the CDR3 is TGTGCCAGCAGCTTCGAGGCAACTAATGAAAAACTGTTTTTT.